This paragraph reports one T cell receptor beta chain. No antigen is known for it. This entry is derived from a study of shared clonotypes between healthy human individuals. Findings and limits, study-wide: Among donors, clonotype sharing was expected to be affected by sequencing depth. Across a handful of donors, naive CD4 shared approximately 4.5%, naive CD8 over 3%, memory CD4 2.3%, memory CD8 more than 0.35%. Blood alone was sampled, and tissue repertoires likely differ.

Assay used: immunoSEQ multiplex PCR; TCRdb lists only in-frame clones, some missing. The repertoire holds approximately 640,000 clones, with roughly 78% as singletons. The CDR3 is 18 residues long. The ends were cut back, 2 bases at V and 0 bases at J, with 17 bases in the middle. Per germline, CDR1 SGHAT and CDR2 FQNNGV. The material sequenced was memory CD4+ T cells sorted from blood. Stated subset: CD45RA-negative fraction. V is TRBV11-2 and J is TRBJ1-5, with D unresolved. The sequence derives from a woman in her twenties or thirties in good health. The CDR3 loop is CASSLSPHPTYSNQPQHF. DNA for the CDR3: TGTGCCAGCAGCTTATCTCCCCACCCCACGTATAGCAATCAGCCCCAGCATTTT.